Listed below are T cell receptor beta chains from one sample, sequenced in a study of cytotoxic CD8 clonotypes in ibrutinib-treated CLL. TCRdb's table, derived via immunoSEQ multiplex PCR, lists solely in-frame clones and lacks some. The sample contains almost 250,000 clones, 70% of which appear only once. This specimen was PBMCs, taken after 24 months of ibrutinib treatment. These receptor sequences come from a human donor with chronic lymphocytic leukemia. Both conserved end residues are part of each CDR3. The D gene is left open where the match is weak. Clone size, where shown, is once, few, many, or a class for clones that have expanded.

D | J | size | V | CDR3 | DNA
. | TRBJ1-5 | . | TRBV19 | CASSIDWGVDSNQPQHF | TGTGCCAGTAGTATCGATTGGGGTGTTGATAGCAATCAGCCCCAGCATTTT
TRBD2 | TRBJ2-5 | once | TRBV5-1 | CASSLEPGGPRKETQYF | TGCGCCAGCAGCTTGGAGCCGGGAGGGCCACGAAAAGAGACCCAGTACTTC
. | TRBJ2-1 | . | TRBV27 | CASSPIPQAGWYNEQFF | TGTGCCAGCAGTCCCATCCCCCAAGCGGGTTGGTACAATGAGCAGTTCTTC
. | TRBJ2-7 | . | TRBV7-3 | CASSPAPQSGEQYF | TGTGCCAGCAGCCCCGCCCCCCAGTCAGGCGAGCAGTACTTC
. | TRBJ1-5 | few | TRBV10-3 | CAISDDRSNQPQHF | TGTGCCATCAGTGACGATCGTAGCAATCAGCCCCAGCATTTT
. | TRBJ2-3 | . | TRBV28 | CASSLGGSSTDTQYF | TGTGCCAGCAGTTTAGGGGGGTCTAGCACAGATACGCAGTATTTT
. | TRBJ2-3 | . | TRBV25-1 | CASTHISSTDTQYF | TGTGCCAGCACTCACATCTCTAGCACAGATACGCAGTATTTT
. | TRBJ2-7 | . | TRBV10-2 | CASSQESYEQYF | TGCGCCAGCAGTCAAGAGAGCTACGAGCAGTACTTC
TRBD2 | TRBJ2-1 | few | TRBV27 | CASSLSWTSGNEQFF | TGTGCCAGCAGTTTATCGTGGACTAGCGGCAATGAGCAGTTCTTC
. | TRBJ1-3 | . | TRBV27 | CASSRGNTIYF | TGTGCCAGCAGCCGAGGAAACACCATATATTTT
. | TRBJ1-1 | . | TRBV6-5 | CASSYSGGFGGAFF | TGTGCCAGCAGTTACTCCGGGGGTTTCGGCGGAGCTTTCTTT
. | TRBJ1-1 | . | TRBV7-9 | CASSLLSGVMGNTEAFF | TGTGCCAGCAGCTTACTATCGGGGGTTATGGGGAACACTGAAGCTTTCTTT
. | TRBJ2-3 | . | TRBV6-5 | CASSSRGYLGDTQYF | TGTGCCAGCAGTTCCAGGGGATATTTGGGAGATACGCAGTATTTT
. | TRBJ1-5 | . | TRBV6-6 | CASTKWGLGQPQHF | TGTGCCAGCACCAAGTGGGGGCTCGGGCAGCCCCAGCATTTT
. | TRBJ2-5 | . | TRBV4-2 | CASSPGSDSGGQETQYF | TGTGCCAGCAGCCCAGGGTCCGATAGTGGGGGGCAAGAGACCCAGTACTTC
. | TRBJ2-3 | . | TRBV25-1 | CASSDLRESTDTQYF | TGTGCCAGCAGTGACTTGCGGGAAAGCACAGATACGCAGTATTTT
. | TRBJ2-1 | . | TRBV6-5 | CASSYSGYEQFF | TGTGCCAGCAGTTACTCTGGATACGAGCAGTTCTTC
. | TRBJ2-3 | . | TRBV25-1 | CASRPGTAGDTQYF | TGTGCCAGCAGACCCGGGACGGCGGGGGATACGCAGTATTTT
TRBD1 | TRBJ1-4 | few | TRBV28 | CASRTHRGREKLFF | TGTGCCAGCAGGACCCACAGGGGGCGTGAAAAACTGTTTTTT
. | TRBJ2-7 | . | TRBV5-4 | CASSLGAGSSYEQYF | TGTGCCAGCAGCTTGGGAGCGGGTAGCTCCTACGAGCAGTACTTC
. | TRBJ2-5 | . | TRBV7-8 | CASSSPGAVQETQYF | TGTGCCAGCAGCTCTCCGGGAGCGGTTCAAGAGACCCAGTACTTC
. | TRBJ2-1 | few | TRBV5-1 | CASSMIGNEQFF | TGCGCCAGCAGCATGATAGGCAATGAGCAGTTCTTC
TRBD2 | TRBJ2-5 | . | TRBV7-8 | CASSIIAGVGRQETQYF | TGTGCCAGCAGCATAATAGCGGGAGTGGGTAGACAAGAGACCCAGTACTTC
. | TRBJ2-7 | . | TRBV7-9 | CASSLTGESLYEQYF | TGTGCCAGCAGCTTAACAGGAGAGTCTCTCTACGAGCAGTACTTC
. | TRBJ2-7 | . | TRBV14 | CASSQERHPIYEQYF | TGTGCCAGCAGCCAAGAACGTCACCCGATTTACGAGCAGTACTTC
. | TRBJ2-7 | . | TRBV9 | CASSLNGGYEQYF | TGTGCCAGCAGCTTAAACGGTGGGTACGAGCAGTACTTC
TRBD2 | TRBJ2-7 | . | TRBV5-8 | CASSLATRRTSDYEQYF | TGTGCCAGCAGCTTGGCCACAAGGCGGACTAGCGACTACGAGCAGTACTTC
TRBD1 | TRBJ2-1 | few | TRBV7-3 | CASSKSGQNNEQFF | TGTGCCAGCAGTAAGTCGGGACAGAACAATGAGCAGTTCTTC
. | TRBJ2-3 | . | TRBV19 | CASSILGVTSTDTQYF | TGTGCCAGTAGTATCCTGGGGGTGACTAGCACAGATACGCAGTATTTT
. | TRBJ2-2 | . | TRBV28 | CASSSDVTGELFF | TGTGCCAGCAGTTCGGATGTCACCGGGGAGCTGTTTTTT
TRBD2 | TRBJ2-1 | . | TRBV9 | CASSVFSSGLYNEQFF | TGTGCCAGCAGCGTATTTTCTAGCGGACTTTACAATGAGCAGTTCTTC
TRBD2 | TRBJ2-5 | . | TRBV2 | CASDGASGYQETQYF | TGTGCCTCAGATGGGGCTAGCGGGTATCAAGAGACCCAGTACTTC
. | TRBJ2-5 | . | TRBV4-1 | CASSPGHKGAIEETQYF | TGCGCCAGCAGCCCGGGTCACAAGGGAGCAATTGAGGAGACCCAGTACTTC
TRBD1 | TRBJ1-1 | few | TRBV7-3 | CASSSLSTGETEAFF | TGTGCCAGCAGCTCTCTCTCGACAGGGGAGACTGAAGCTTTCTTT
TRBD1 | TRBJ2-5 | . | TRBV28 | CASSLRTGGGAQETQYF | TGTGCCAGCAGCCTCCGGACAGGGGGCGGGGCCCAAGAGACCCAGTACTTC
. | TRBJ1-1 | . | TRBV7-9 | CASSLAGAENTEAFF | TGTGCCAGCAGCTTAGCTGGCGCAGAGAACACTGAAGCTTTCTTT
TRBD2 | TRBJ2-5 | . | TRBV5-4 | CASSAGLGVGETQYF | TGTGCCAGCAGCGCGGGACTAGGGGTGGGAGAGACCCAGTACTTC
TRBD1 | TRBJ2-1 | . | TRBV5-1 | CASSLRDSGEQFF | TGCGCCAGCAGCCTCCGGGACAGCGGTGAGCAGTTCTTC
. | TRBJ1-1 | . | TRBV27 | CASSLEGRVAEAFF | TGTGCCAGCAGTTTAGAGGGCAGGGTGGCTGAAGCTTTCTTT
TRBD2 | TRBJ2-7 | . | TRBV28 | CASRRGAEQYF | TGTGCCAGCAGGCGGGGGGCCGAGCAGTACTTC
. | TRBJ2-7 | . | TRBV7-3 | CASPEGHLYEQYF | TGTGCCAGCCCTGAGGGACACCTCTACGAGCAGTACTTC
TRBD2 | TRBJ2-5 | . | TRBV5-1 | CASRSTSGRETQYF | TGCGCCAGCAGATCGACTAGCGGGAGGGAGACCCAGTACTTC
TRBD1 | TRBJ2-2 | . | TRBV28 | CASKSTGAPGELFF | TGTGCCAGCAAATCGACAGGGGCTCCCGGGGAGCTGTTTTTT
TRBD1 | TRBJ1-2 | few | TRBV27 | CASKGQSYGYTF | TGTGCCAGTAAGGGACAGAGCTATGGCTACACCTTC
TRBD1 | TRBJ2-7 | . | TRBV7-9 | CASSPRDRAYEQYF | TGTGCCAGCAGCCCCCGGGACAGGGCCTACGAGCAGTACTTC
TRBD1 | TRBJ1-5 | . | TRBV27 | CASSYRGGGNQPQHF | TGTGCCAGCAGTTACAGGGGCGGGGGCAATCAGCCCCAGCATTTT
. | TRBJ1-4 | . | TRBV25-1 | CASSEGAANEKLFF | TGTGCCAGCAGTGAGGGGGCAGCTAATGAAAAACTGTTTTTT
. | TRBJ2-1 | once | TRBV21-1 | CASIDRRSGGRANEQFF | TGTGCCAGCATCGACCGGCGGTCTGGCGGGAGGGCCAATGAGCAGTTCTTC
. | TRBJ1-4 | . | TRBV28 | CASSLFAPGTNEKLFF | TGTGCCAGCAGTTTATTCGCCCCGGGAACTAATGAAAAACTGTTTTTT